The clone carrying this T cell receptor (beta chain) has a single count. Trimming cost V 5 bases and J 12 bases; bases outside gene matches: 10. Germline V gives CDR1 GTSNPN, CDR2 SVGIG (reference sequence). This CDR3 region has 14 residues. The data originate from a study of control samples from healthy donors and cancer patients. The data were produced by immunoSEQ multiplex PCR, yet TCRdb's version contains in-frame clones alone and is incomplete. The sample has roughly 26,000 clones, 75% to 85% seen once. The gene calls are TRBV30 and TRBJ2-3, with TRBD2 matching 14 bases. The sample taken for sequencing was PBMCs. The TCR comes from a man aged 60-69 years with colorectal cancer. DNA for the CDR3: TGTGCCTGGGGAACCGGGACTAGCGGGAGAGCACAGTATTTT. Protein product: CAWGTGTSGRAQYF.